This T cell receptor (beta chain) appears in the sequencing data of a study of cytomegalovirus exposure and HLA in healthy donors (dated by TCRdb to about 2017). Looking at the study overall: An earlier analysis of several hundred of the donors reported 250 to 350 Gb of sequence data and some 100 million unique TCR beta sequences from 150 million to 200 million T cells. The number of typed donors differed by locus: about 620-640 for A, B, C, DRB1 and DQB1; approximately 520 for DQA1; roughly 600 for DPA1; and around 470 for DPB1. HLA typing included class I and class II loci at four-digit resolution. Of the roughly 410 genotyped donors, less than 85% were placed in the genetic ancestry cluster associated with self-reported Caucasian donors. The study was designed to test whether signatures of past pathogen exposure could be identified by cataloging public T cell receptors. The study profiled the T cell repertoires of fewer than 850 subjects by immunosequencing and related them to cytomegalovirus serostatus. On average, around 200,000 unique TCR beta nucleotide sequences were sequenced per donor among some 420 genotyped donors of the cohort, with about 17% of those sequences being non-productive. Donor age, sex, ethnicity and CMV serostatus were collected together with the repertoire data. An earlier analysis of several hundred of the donors used high-throughput TCR beta sequencing to judge whether each TCR beta V gene segment behaved as functional or pseudogenic. A few DR-DQ haplotypes were treated as single units for association and clustering because of strong linkage in the cohort. In the later analysis, no new phenotypic data were used to find candidate immune exposures; instead, reliance was placed on TCR beta sequences and their occurrence across donors. The study combined high-throughput TCR immunosequencing, statistical association of individual TCRs with disease status, and machine learning to predict cytomegalovirus infection status. A later analysis re-examined previously published TCR beta repertoires from more than 550 donors and added high-resolution HLA genotyping to investigate patterns of TCR occurrence. In a later genetic analysis, genome-wide SNP genotypes for about 55% of the 666 donors were used, and that subset was treated as a discovery cohort. A separate validation cohort of approximately 130 different subjects was used in addition to the approximately 610-subject first cohort. An early release covering approximately 600 HLA-typed donors comprised about 300 gigabases of sequencing data and around 80 million unique TCR sequences. All discovery cohort repertoires had been generated on a single sequencing platform. On the study overall, not on this receptor specifically: A further reported finding was that TCR beta sequences accurately predicted the HLA-A and HLA-B alleles for most subjects in the first cohort. In a later analysis, several top co-occurrence clusters were reported to appear linked to parvovirus B19, influenza, CMV and Epstein-Barr virus. According to a later analysis, most CMV-associated TCR beta chains appeared to be HLA-restricted, and the HLA associations seemed to be driven largely by CMV exposure. When HLA alleles, especially DR and DQ, strongly co-occurred, TCR associations were difficult to assign to individual alleles. In vitro tests confirmed that a few of the cytomegalovirus-associated TCR beta chains recognize cytomegalovirus antigens. Linkage disequilibrium might explain the correlated functional status among segregating V segments, but an unknown experimental factor could not be excluded. An earlier analysis of approximately 570 of the donors showed that most TCR beta V segments appeared in productive rearrangements either about 90% or about 30% of the time, which broadly matched IMGT annotations. Presence/absence analyses assumed roughly uniform sequencing depth across donors, an assumption that may not hold. A cluster of highly shared sequence variants was judged likely to be a technical artifact of the sequencing pipeline. Immune exposure information for the cohort was limited to CMV serostatus. Across donors, most TCR sequences were observed very rarely, whereas some public TCRs were present in many individuals. V-gene and J-gene trimming of TCR beta chains was associated with a missense DCLRE1C variant in a later genetic analysis, and the association was replicated in an independent cohort. In a later genetic analysis, fewer N-insertions in productive TCRs were reported among donors in an Asian-associated ancestry cluster than the roughly 670-donor mean. A later analysis associated 15,000 to 20,000 TCR beta sequences with specific HLA alleles at a false discovery rate of 0.05. It was suggested by the authors that the approach could potentially be generalized to other disease states and immunological phenotypes. In this cohort, only TCR beta chains were sequenced, and detectable features were limited by the absence of alpha or paired-chain data. The study listed 150 to 200 TCR beta chains as associated with cytomegalovirus. Because some donors lacked HLA typing at each locus, the association tests relied only on the typed subset. In a later analysis, HLA-associated TCR beta chains were found to be more clonally expanded and to have lower generation probabilities than equally common non-associated chains. The 87-base-pair reads could not distinguish some IMGT-functional V segments, including TRBV6-2 and TRBV6-3, so those segments were excluded. The earlier analysis of around 600 of the donors excluded roughly 17 rarely observed V segments, including chromosome 9 orphons, because counts were too low. According to a later analysis, TCR association rates differed among HLA loci, with DRB1 alleles showing the most associated TCRs and HLA-C alleles showing the fewest. In both the original and validation cohorts, the classifier was reported to diagnose cytomegalovirus status with high specificity and sensitivity.

The cohort consisted of 670 or so healthy bone marrow donors. At the time of sampling, every cohort member was nominally healthy, though immune exposures that went unrecorded were likely present. The donor tested CMV seropositive, placing the donor among the 250 to 350 seropositive members of the cohort. A peripheral blood sample was collected from each donor, and TCR beta sequencing was performed on peripheral blood mononuclear cells. Genomic DNA was extracted from the blood cell samples with the Qiagen DNeasy Blood Extraction Kit. Between the V and J ends, shortened by 8 bases and 2 bases respectively, the junction contains 17 bases. Counted from cysteine to phenylalanine, this CDR3 has 15 amino acids. Of the read, only the CDR3 DNA is kept; its 45 bases are in frame from base 1. Via the germline V gene (reference sequence), CDR1 is LNHDA and CDR2 SQIVND. Receptor libraries were prepared by the immunoSEQ multiplex PCR assay. For the multiplex PCR, a mixture combining 60 forward primers for TCR Vbeta segments and 13 reverse primers for TCR Jbeta segments was used. A multiplex PCR assay on genomic DNA amplified the CDR3 region of rearranged TCR beta genes. Amplified TCR beta libraries were sequenced as 87-base-pair reads on the Illumina HiSeq System. Regarding the original processing steps: In a later analysis, 80 million or so unique TCR beta chains were counted across the approximately 640 repertoires, and roughly 11 million of these chains were shared by at least two donors. Raw reads were error-corrected and collapsed into unique sequences with a nearest-neighbor algorithm that merged closely related sequences to remove PCR and sequencing errors. CDR3 sequences were aligned to IMGT reference sequences to assign V, D and J gene segments. For a sequence to be retained, at least a six-nucleotide match to both a V gene segment and a J gene segment was required. A rearrangement counted as productive if the CDR3 had no stop codons and remained in frame with V and J, and every other rearrangement counted as non-productive. CDR3 was defined according to IMGT convention as the region running from the second conserved V-encoded cysteine to the conserved J-encoded phenylalanine. The earlier analysis of more than 450 of the donors excluded sequences that lacked an unambiguous match to a single V gene segment. In an earlier analysis of around 590 of the donors, a V segment was called functional when productive rearrangements were above 56.7%, and segregating when the standard deviation between donors exceeded 5%. A statistical classification framework was built for diagnosing cytomegalovirus status from the catalog of TCR beta chain sequences. V and J gene assignment, in a later analysis, came from comparing TCR nucleotide sequences with IMGT/GENE-DB human TR gene sequences. A later analysis assigned CDR3 sequences and most-parsimonious VDJ recombination scenarios with the TCRdist pipeline. In a later analysis, each TCR beta chain was defined by its CDR3 amino acid sequence together with its V-gene family, and reads lacking a unique V-gene family were excluded. As a way to deal with suspected cross-contamination and a sequencing artifact, a later analysis dropped 500 to 700 nucleotide sequences that were highly shared and had low generation probability. In a later analysis, a clonal expansion index was calculated for each public chain from normalized within-repertoire ranks of inferred template counts. In a later analysis, generation probabilities were computed with a VDJ recombination model fitted to out-of-frame rearrangements, and the resulting probabilities were checked against IGoR. A later analysis scored TCR-TCR, TCR-HLA and TCR-CMV co-occurrence with hypergeometric tests, applying a repertoire-size bias correction to TCR pairs. In a later analysis, false discovery rates were estimated by permuting HLA or CMV assignments 20 times. A later analysis grouped co-occurring TCRs with DBSCAN, adding TCRdist sequence similarity when clustering within HLA-allele-positive subsets. Repertoires with fewer than 30,000 or more than 120,000 public chains, plus five repertoires with anomalous nucleotide sharing, were excluded from co-occurrence clustering. This immuneACCESS table, as held by TCRdb, lists in-frame sequences with V and J called but not all clones. Of the missing ones, under half trace to an unresolved V gene in checked studies; the others have no known cause. Clone size and the V and J calls come from that table; the DNA yielded D and trimming. Counted in this sample were 200,000 to 300,000 clones; over 70% of them appeared once. Around 8.6% of the sample is held by the ten biggest clonotypes.

In the case of this clone: No antigen is known for it. Per-nucleotide qualities are absent, and no much larger clonotype sits a single base away.

Material for sequencing was PBMCs. The receptor chain draws on TRBV19 and TRBJ2-3; the D gene is perhaps TRBD1, from 5 matching bases. This clonotype was obtained from a woman aged 60-75 years in good health and CMV-seropositive. The DNA sequence is given as TGTGCCAGTTCCAGGGCAGGGTGGGACACAGATACGCAGTATTTT. Translated, this gives CASSRAGWDTDTQYF.